These T cell receptor beta chains were read from a single sample in a study of blood T cell repertoires in COVID-19. Sequenced by immunoSEQ multiplex PCR; TCRdb stores in-frame clones only, minus some. The sample lists 150,000 to 200,000 clones, 79% occurring once. Sample: peripheral blood. Receptors originate from a woman aged 55-69 years with COVID-19, enrolled during active disease. The CDR3 runs from the conserved cysteine through the conserved F or W. A D gene is named only where the DNA matches it firmly. Rows give clone size only sometimes, using once, few, many, or a class for an expanded clone.

j_call	v_call	d_call	clone_size	cdr3_aa	cdr3_nt
TRBJ1-2	TRBV28	NA	NA	CASTGQSHYGYTF	TGTGCCAGCACCGGACAGAGCCACTATGGCTACACCTTC
TRBJ1-2	TRBV5-1	NA	NA	CASSLAGPPVYGYTF	TGCGCCAGCAGCTTGGCTGGGCCCCCCGTCTATGGCTACACCTTC
TRBJ2-3	TRBV3-1/TRBV3-2	TRBD2	few	CASSQASGGSTDTQYF	TGTGCCAGCAGCCAAGCTAGCGGGGGAAGCACAGATACGCAGTATTTT
TRBJ2-5	TRBV7-7	NA	once	CASSSTVSGDKETQYF	TGTGCTAGCAGCTCCACCGTATCGGGGGATAAAGAGACCCAGTACTTC
TRBJ2-5	TRBV11-2	NA	NA	CASSSLQGQETQYF	TGTGCCAGCAGCTCGCTACAGGGCCAAGAGACCCAGTACTTC
TRBJ2-2	TRBV24-1	NA	NA	CATSRRGGTGELFF	TGTGCCACTTCTAGGCGAGGTGGCACCGGGGAGCTGTTTTTT
TRBJ2-7	TRBV28	NA	NA	CASTEAGDSSEQYF	TGTGCCAGCACCGAGGCCGGGGATAGTAGCGAGCAGTACTTC
TRBJ1-3	TRBV27	NA	NA	CASSFQKPPSGNTIYF	TGTGCCAGCAGTTTCCAGAAACCGCCCTCTGGAAACACCATATATTTT
TRBJ2-7	TRBV24-1	TRBD2	many	CATSPTSGSFSEQYF	TGTGCCACCAGCCCTACTAGCGGGAGCTTTTCCGAGCAGTACTTC
TRBJ2-3	TRBV21-1	NA	NA	CASPIRLADTSTDTQYF	TGTGCCAGCCCCATCCGTCTAGCGGACACTAGCACAGATACGCAGTATTTT
TRBJ1-4	TRBV6-6	NA	NA	CASRPAGTAGKLFF	TGTGCCAGCAGGCCTGCTGGGACTGCGGGGAAACTGTTTTTT
TRBJ1-2	TRBV7-9	TRBD1	NA	CASSFAGGDGYTF	TGTGCCAGCAGCTTTGCAGGGGGTGATGGCTACACCTTC
TRBJ2-5	TRBV29-1	TRBD2	NA	CSVGVAGNPETQYF	TGCAGCGTGGGGGTAGCGGGAAACCCCGAGACCCAGTACTTC
TRBJ2-3	TRBV7-8	TRBD2	NA	CASSLLAGEGDTQYF	TGTGCCAGCAGCTTACTAGCGGGAGAGGGGGATACGCAGTATTTT
TRBJ1-5	TRBV29-1	NA	NA	CSVSDSFNQPQHF	TGCAGCGTTTCGGACAGCTTCAATCAGCCCCAGCATTTT
TRBJ2-7	TRBV6-5	TRBD2	NA	CASRRPGLGSWQYF	TGTGCCAGCAGACGGCCGGGACTAGGTTCCTGGCAGTACTTC
TRBJ2-3	TRBV2	NA	NA	CASSVRPSTDTQYF	TGTGCCAGCAGTGTGCGTCCCTCGACAGATACGCAGTATTTT
TRBJ2-2	TRBV28	TRBD1	NA	CASSLTGANTGELFF	TGTGCCAGCAGTCTTACAGGGGCGAACACCGGGGAGCTGTTTTTT
TRBJ2-6	TRBV11-2	TRBD2	NA	CASSLDPTSGGLRGANVLTF	TGTGCCAGCAGCTTAGATCCGACTAGCGGGGGCCTCCGGGGGGCCAACGTCCTGACTTTC
TRBJ2-5	TRBV29-1	NA	NA	CSVRGGEETQYF	TGCAGCGTAAGGGGGGGGGAGGAGACCCAGTACTTC
TRBJ2-5	TRBV7-6	TRBD1	NA	CASSLVPGTAQETQYF	TGTGCCAGCAGCTTAGTCCCCGGGACAGCGCAAGAGACCCAGTACTTC
TRBJ2-1	TRBV6-2/TRBV6-3	TRBD2	few	CASSSMPGLENEQFF	TGTGCCAGCAGTTCTATGCCGGGACTAGAAAATGAGCAGTTCTTC
TRBJ2-7	TRBV19	TRBD1	NA	CASSMGQARAYEQYF	TGTGCCAGTAGTATGGGACAGGCGAGGGCCTACGAGCAGTACTTC
TRBJ2-1	TRBV5-1	NA	NA	CASSLVGADEQFF	TGCGCCAGCAGCTTGGTGGGTGCGGATGAGCAGTTCTTC
TRBJ2-7	TRBV6-5	TRBD1	once	CASRDRGHDEQYF	TGTGCCAGCAGGGACAGGGGGCACGACGAGCAGTACTTC
TRBJ1-3	TRBV10-3	NA	NA	CATSNRELVGNTIYF	TGTGCCACCTCGAACAGGGAGCTGGTTGGAAACACCATATATTTT